These 23 T cell receptor beta chains share one sample of origin, sequenced in a study of blood T cell repertoires in COVID-19 (dated by TCRdb to 2020 to 2021). Libraries were built with the immunoSEQ multiplex PCR assay. TCRdb holds this immuneACCESS table with in-frame rearrangements only. Some clones are missing; in checked studies, unresolved V genes explain under half, and the rest has no known cause. The table for this sample lists about 340,000 clones; about 87% of them were counted only once. The ten largest clones add up to about 6% of the sample. Specimen: peripheral blood. The receptors stem from a woman aged 45-65 years with COVID-19, enrolled during active disease.

This clone has a single count. The chain uses TRBV4-2 and TRBJ2-3; D is possibly TRBD2 (6 bases). Trimming took off 1 base at V and 2 bases at J, with 10 bases between the two ends. The germline CDR1 and CDR2 sequences are LGHNA and YNFKEQ. There are 15 residues in the CDR3. CDR3 sequence: CASSQGEAVTDTQYF. CDR3 sequence (DNA): TGTGCCAGCAGCCAAGGGGAGGCCGTCACAGATACGCAGTATTTT.

The chain joins TRBV10-2 to TRBJ1-2, with D uncertain. V dropped 5 bases and J dropped 8 bases, with 9 bases sitting between them. Germline CDR1 WSHSY, CDR2 SAAADI. There are 11 residues in the CDR3. CDR3: CASSQGAGYTF. CDR3 nucleotides: TGCGCCAGCAGTCAAGGAGCAGGCTACACCTTC.

The rearrangement uses TRBV5-5 and TRBJ2-3; perhaps TRBD2 as D (5 bases). Germline V gene sequence: CDR1 SGHKS, CDR2 YYEKEE (reference sequence). V shed 0 bases and J shed 3 bases, with 14 bases lying between them. The CDR3 has 16 residues. The CDR3 here is CASSLDAGGRTDTQYF. The CDR3 DNA reads as TGTGCCAGCAGCTTGGATGCGGGCGGAAGGACAGATACGCAGTATTTT.

V is TRBV2 and J is TRBJ2-7; no firm D call. This CDR3 is built from 13 residues. V was clipped by 4 bases and J by 4 bases, with 11 bases between them. Germline CDR1 SNHLY, CDR2 FYNNEI. The CDR3 sequence is CASSVSPRYEQYF. The CDR3, as DNA: TGTGCCAGCAGTGTGTCCCCGAGGTACGAGCAGTACTTC. The variable domain in full, completed from reference TRBV2 and TRBJ2-7, reads EPEVTQTPSHQVTQMGQEVILRCVPISNHLYFYWYRQILGQKVEFLVSFYNNEISEKSEIFDDQFSVERPDGSNFTLKIRSTKLEDSAMYFCASSVSPRYEQYFGPGTRLTVT.

This sequence joins TRBV9 and TRBJ1-1; D gene uncertain. This CDR3 has 13 residues. The germline CDR1 and CDR2 sequences are SGDLS and YYNGEE. V dropped 4 bases and J dropped 1 base, with 8 bases sitting between them. The CDR3 region is CASSPRENTEAFF. CDR3 nucleotide sequence: TGTGCCAGCAGCCCGAGAGAGAACACTGAAGCTTTCTTT.

This chain connects TRBV19 to TRBJ1-2; D ambiguous. The CDR3 sequence is 15 residues long. V lost 8 bases to trimming and J lost 3 bases, with 19 bases between them. Germline V CDR1 and CDR2: LNHDA, SQIVND (reference sequence). CDR3 protein: CASSSRSISDYGYTF. CDR3 sequence (DNA): TGTGCCAGTTCTAGCAGGTCAATCTCCGACTATGGCTACACCTTC. The full variable domain, completed using reference TRBV19 and TRBJ1-2, is DGGITQSPKYLFRKEGQNVTLSCEQNLNHDAMYWYRQDPGQGLRLIYYSQIVNDFQKGDIAEGYSVSREKKESFPLTVTSAQKNPTAFYLCASSSRSISDYGYTFGSGTRLTVV.

This clone was seen a handful of times. The chain recombines TRBV19 with TRBJ1-1; 11 bases agree with TRBD1. CDR3 length: 14 residues. V shed 7 bases, J shed 5 bases, and the junction held 6 bases outside the gene matches. Looked up from germline, CDR1 is LNHDA and CDR2 is SQIVND (reference sequence). The CDR3: CASTPGQGATEAFF. The CDR3, as DNA: TGTGCCAGTACCCCTGGACAGGGGGCAACTGAAGCTTTCTTT.

This chain joins TRBV27 and TRBJ2-1; tentatively, D is TRBD2 (6 bases). V lost 3 bases and J 4 bases, leaving 10 bases between the germline ends. The CDR3 sequence is 14 residues long. Germline CDR1 is MNHEY and CDR2 is SMNVEV (reference sequence). CDR3 amino acids: CASSLEGTYNEQFF. CDR3 nucleotides: TGTGCCAGCAGTTTGGAGGGCACTTACAATGAGCAGTTCTTC.

This clone showed up just once. The V gene is TRBV6-1, the J gene TRBJ2-7; perhaps TRBD1 as D (5 bases). The CDR3 loop spans 15 amino acids. The germline CDR1 and CDR2 sequences are MNHNS and SASEGT. Between the trimmed V and J ends, which lost 1 base and 3 bases, there was a span of 13 bases. DNA of the CDR3: TGTGCCAGCAGTGAAGGGTTGGACACCATCTACGAGCAGTACTTC. Its translation is CASSEGLDTIYEQYF.

This CDR3 is CASSENRGRGDTQYF. The DNA of the CDR3 is TGTGCCAGCAGTGAAAACAGGGGGCGCGGAGATACGCAGTATTTT. The rearrangement uses TRBV2 and TRBJ2-3; 9 nucleotides match TRBD1. CDR1 and CDR2 (germline): SNHLY, FYNNEI. This CDR3 is built from 15 residues. J was trimmed by 5 bases and V by 2 bases; bases with no gene match: 5.

This CDR3 reads CATSRRLATEQFF. The CDR3 DNA reads as TGTGCCACCAGCAGGCGACTAGCGACTGAGCAGTTCTTC. The chain links TRBV15 to TRBJ2-1; 8 bases fit TRBD2. V trimming: 3 bases; J trimming: 9 bases; junction bases outside the gene matches: 4. Germline-derived CDR1 and CDR2 are LNHNV and YYDKDF (reference sequence). CDR3 length: 13 residues.

CDR3 region: CASSEWTGYEQYF. The CDR3 DNA reads as TGTGCCAGCAGTGAATGGACAGGTTACGAGCAGTACTTC. This chain uses TRBV6-1 with TRBJ2-7; 7 bases are shared with TRBD1. V was pared by 2 bases and J by 4 bases, with 2 bases of the junction left unmatched. Germline-derived CDR1 and CDR2 are MNHNS and SASEGT. This CDR3 has 13 amino acids.

The V call is TRBV10-2, the J call TRBJ1-1; D is perhaps TRBD1 (6 bases). The length of the CDR3 is 16 residues. Germline V gene data show CDR1 as WSHSY and CDR2 as SAAADI. V lost 7 bases and J 4 bases, leaving 22 bases between the germline ends. The CDR3 here is CASTEGVGAGGTEAFF. The CDR3, as DNA: TGCGCCAGCACCGAGGGGGTTGGGGCGGGGGGCACTGAAGCTTTCTTT.

CDR3 coding DNA: TGTGCCAGCAGCCCGGGACACCTCAATGAAAAACTGTTTTTT. This sequence encodes CASSPGHLNEKLFF. The V call is TRBV14, the J call TRBJ1-4; weak D call: TRBD1 (6 bases). Per the germline V gene, CDR1 is SGHDN and CDR2 is FVKESK. This CDR3 comprises 14 residues. V lost 4 bases, J lost 5 bases, and 11 bases lay in between.

This clone was recorded only once. This rearrangement joins TRBV5-1 to TRBJ2-5; 8 nucleotides align to TRBD1. Per the germline V gene, CDR1 is SGHRS and CDR2 is YFSETQ. Germline trimming cut 5 bases from V and 4 bases from J; bases unmatched to any gene: 7. The CDR3 is 14 amino acids. The CDR3 reads CASRTTGGGETQYF. The CDR3, as DNA: TGCGCCAGCAGAACTACAGGGGGAGGAGAGACCCAGTACTTC.

V usage is TRBV2 and J usage is TRBJ2-3, with D perhaps TRBD1 (5 bases). Germline CDR1 is SNHLY and CDR2 is FYNNEI. Trimming shortened V by 1 base and J by 0 bases, and 11 bases separated the two germline ends. The CDR3 is made up of 16 amino acids. The CDR3: CASSEEGRLSTDTQYF. Here the CDR3 DNA reads TGTGCCAGCAGTGAAGAGGGGCGACTTAGCACAGATACGCAGTATTTT.

The chain links TRBV5-5 to TRBJ2-6; D possibly corresponds to TRBD2 (5 bases). Trimming stripped 4 bases from V and 4 bases from J, with 21 bases between. Germline CDR1 is SGHKS and CDR2 is YYEKEE (reference sequence). This CDR3 comprises 18 residues. The CDR3 loop reads CASSLAAQAGLGANVLTF. In nucleotides, the CDR3 is TGTGCCAGCAGCCTGGCGGCCCAGGCGGGTTTAGGGGCCAACGTCCTGACTTTC.

This chain joins TRBV5-8 and TRBJ1-4, with D possibly being TRBD1 (5 bases). Trimming cost V 3 bases and J 3 bases, with 21 bases left between them. The germline V gene encodes CDR1 SGHTS and CDR2 YDEGEE. The CDR3 has 18 residues. The CDR3 here is CASSSSTQFPGANEKLFF. CDR3 coding DNA: TGTGCCAGCAGCTCGTCAACTCAATTTCCGGGGGCTAATGAAAAACTGTTTTTT.

V gene TRBV5-4 combines with J gene TRBJ1-6; D is perhaps TRBD1 (6 bases). The CDR3 consists of 16 residues. The germline V gene has CDR1 SGHNT and CDR2 YYREEE (reference sequence). V was shortened by 5 bases and J by 7 bases, with 19 bases between the two germline ends. The CDR3 sequence is CASRQKGGARNSPLHF. For the CDR3, the DNA is TGTGCCAGCAGACAAAAAGGGGGGGCGAGGAATTCACCCCTCCACTTT.

The rearrangement uses TRBV5-6 and TRBJ2-3; 9 positions match TRBD1. V lost 0 bases to trimming and J lost 3 bases; unmatched junction nucleotides: 5. Germline lookup yields CDR1 SGHDT and CDR2 YYEEEE. This CDR3 comprises 16 residues. CDR3 nucleotides: TGTGCCAGCAGCTTGGGGTTCGACAGGGGGACAGATACGCAGTATTTT. This gives the protein CASSLGFDRGTDTQYF.

This chain joins TRBV27 and TRBJ2-1; 7 bases align to TRBD2. V was clipped by 5 bases and J by 0 bases; unmatched bases: 7. CDR3 length: 16 amino acids. Germline values: CDR1 MNHEY, CDR2 SMNVEV (reference sequence). CDR3 amino acids: CASSQLAGSSYNEQFF. The CDR3 nucleotides read TGTGCCAGCAGTCAATTAGCGGGTAGCTCCTACAATGAGCAGTTCTTC.

This chain uses TRBV5-8 with TRBJ1-5, with 9 bases matching TRBD1. CDR3 length equals 17 residues. CDR1 is SGHTS, CDR2 YDEGEE, per germline. The V gene end was trimmed by 1 base and the J gene end by 10 bases; junction bases not matched to a gene: 15. The CDR3 nucleotides read TGTGCCAGCAGCTTGTTACCGGTAGGACAGGGGAGACGTCCCCAGCATTTT. Its translation is CASSLLPVGQGRRPQHF. The whole variable domain, remainder taken from reference TRBV5-8 and TRBJ1-5, is EAGVTQSPTHLIKTRGQQATLRCSPISGHTSVYWYQQALGLGLQFLLWYDEGEERNRGNFPPRFSGRQFPNYSSELNVNALELEDSALYLCASSLLPVGQGRRPQHFGDGTRLSIL.

J is TRBJ2-4 and V is TRBV12-3 or TRBV12-4, with a tentative D call TRBD1 (6 bases). V was clipped by 0 bases and J by 7 bases, with 7 bases between them. CDR3 size: 13 residues. The CDR3 spells CASSLAQGNIQYF. DNA of the CDR3: TGTGCCAGCAGTTTAGCGCAGGGGAACATTCAGTACTTC.